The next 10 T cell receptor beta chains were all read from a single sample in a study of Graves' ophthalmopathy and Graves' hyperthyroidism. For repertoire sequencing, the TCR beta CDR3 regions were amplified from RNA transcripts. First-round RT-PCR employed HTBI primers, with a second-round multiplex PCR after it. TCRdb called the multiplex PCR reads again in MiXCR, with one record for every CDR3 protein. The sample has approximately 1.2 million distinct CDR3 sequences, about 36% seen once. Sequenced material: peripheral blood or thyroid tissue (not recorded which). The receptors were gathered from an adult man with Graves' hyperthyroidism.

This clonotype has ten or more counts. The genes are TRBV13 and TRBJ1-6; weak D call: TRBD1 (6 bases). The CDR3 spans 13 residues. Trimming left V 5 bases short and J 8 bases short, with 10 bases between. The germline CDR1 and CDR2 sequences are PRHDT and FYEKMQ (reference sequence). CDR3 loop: CASSTGTYSPLHF. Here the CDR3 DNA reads TGTGCCAGCAGCACAGGGACGTATTCACCCCTCCACTTT.

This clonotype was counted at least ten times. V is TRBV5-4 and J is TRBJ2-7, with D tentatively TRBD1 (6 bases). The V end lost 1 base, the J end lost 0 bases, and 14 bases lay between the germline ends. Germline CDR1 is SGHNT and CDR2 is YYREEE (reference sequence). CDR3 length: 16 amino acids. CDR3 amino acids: CASSLWWTVGSYEQYF. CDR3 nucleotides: TGTGCCAGCAGCTTGTGGTGGACAGTTGGCTCCTACGAGCAGTACTTC. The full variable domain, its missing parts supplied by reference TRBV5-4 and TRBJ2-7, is ETGVTQSPTHLIKTRGQQVTLRCSSQSGHNTVSWYQQALGQGPQFIFQYYREEENGRGNFPPRFSGLQFPNYSSELNVNALELDDSALYLCASSLWWTVGSYEQYFGPGTRLTVT.

The CDR3 DNA is TGCAGCGTTGGGGTGGGCGAAAAACTGTTTTTT. Amino acids: CSVGVGEKLFF. The rearrangement links TRBV29-1 to TRBJ1-4; no clear D. Germline loops: CDR1 SQVTM, CDR2 ANQGSEA. CDR3 length: 11 residues. Trimming removed 4 bases at V and 8 bases at J, with 8 bases between.

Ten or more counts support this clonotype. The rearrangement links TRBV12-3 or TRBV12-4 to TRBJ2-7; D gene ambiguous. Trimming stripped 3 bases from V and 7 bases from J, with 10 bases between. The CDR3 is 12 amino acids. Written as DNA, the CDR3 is TGTGCCAGCAGTTTCTTGGGCGGTGAGCAGTACTTC. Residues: CASSFLGGEQYF.

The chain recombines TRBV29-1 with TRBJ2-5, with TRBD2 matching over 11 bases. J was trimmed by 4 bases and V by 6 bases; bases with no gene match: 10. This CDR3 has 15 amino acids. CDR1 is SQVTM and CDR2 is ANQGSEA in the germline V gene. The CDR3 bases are TGCAGCGTCGGGGACCTTAGCGGGAGGGGAGAGACCCAGTACTTC. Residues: CSVGDLSGRGETQYF. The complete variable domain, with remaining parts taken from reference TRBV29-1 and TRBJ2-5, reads SAVISQKPSRDICQRGTSLTIQCQVDSQVTMMFWYRQQPGQSLTLIATANQGSEATYESGFVIDKFPISRPNLTFSTLTVSNMSPEDSSIYLCSVGDLSGRGETQYFGPGTRLLVL.

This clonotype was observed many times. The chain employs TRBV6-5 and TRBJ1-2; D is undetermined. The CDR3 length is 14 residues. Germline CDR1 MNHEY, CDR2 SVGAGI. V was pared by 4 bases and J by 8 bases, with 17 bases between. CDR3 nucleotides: TGTGCCAGCAGTTCCGGGGTAGTTGTAGACGGCTACACCTTC. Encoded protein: CASSSGVVVDGYTF.

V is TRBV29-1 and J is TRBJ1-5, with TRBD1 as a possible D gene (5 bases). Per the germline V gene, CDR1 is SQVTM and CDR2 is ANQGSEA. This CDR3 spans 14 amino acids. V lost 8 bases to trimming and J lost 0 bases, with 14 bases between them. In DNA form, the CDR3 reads TGCAGCTCAGGGACGACCGATAGCAATCAGCCCCAGCATTTT. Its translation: CSSGTTDSNQPQHF.

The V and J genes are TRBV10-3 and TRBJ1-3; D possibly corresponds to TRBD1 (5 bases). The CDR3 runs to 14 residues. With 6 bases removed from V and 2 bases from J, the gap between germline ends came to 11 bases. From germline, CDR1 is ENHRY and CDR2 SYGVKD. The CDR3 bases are TGTGCCATCAGGTCCGGGACTGCTGGAAACACCATATATTTT. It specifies CAIRSGTAGNTIYF.

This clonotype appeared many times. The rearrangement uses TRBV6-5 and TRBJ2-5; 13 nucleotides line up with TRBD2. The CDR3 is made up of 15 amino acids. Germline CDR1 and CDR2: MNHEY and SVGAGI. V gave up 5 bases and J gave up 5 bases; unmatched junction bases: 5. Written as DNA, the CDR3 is TGTGCCAGCAGTGCCGGGACTAGCGGGATCGAGACCCAGTACTTC. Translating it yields CASSAGTSGIETQYF.

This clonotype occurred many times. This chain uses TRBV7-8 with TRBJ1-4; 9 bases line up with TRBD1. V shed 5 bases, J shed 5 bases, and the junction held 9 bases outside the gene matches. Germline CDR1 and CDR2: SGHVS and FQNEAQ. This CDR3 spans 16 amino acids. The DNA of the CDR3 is TGTGCCAGCAGCCTCCAAACCGGGACAGGGAATGAAAAACTGTTTTTT. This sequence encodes CASSLQTGTGNEKLFF.